This T cell receptor (beta chain) was captured by sequencing in a study of blood T cell repertoires in COVID-19. About the study: Samples of COVID-19 (acute and convalescent) were obtained from the United States, Italy and Spain. PBMCs, B-cell-depleted T cells, or T cells were the source of the cDNA or gDNA that made up the material.

CDR1 is LNHDA, CDR2 SQIVND, per germline (reference sequence). V trimming: 4 bases; J trimming: 0 bases; junction bases outside the gene matches: 0. The CDR3 loop spans 14 amino acids. Per the study methods: Amplification from reference gene primers served as the basis for estimated nucleated cell counts. Produced via immunoSEQ multiplex PCR; TCRdb's table is partial and in-frame only. D and trimming were read from the DNA, whereas the V and J calls and clone size are those reported in that table. The data show about 130,000 clones, with around four fifths seen just once and 9.5% to 10% held by the top ten. This clone has a handful of counts.

The V call is TRBV19, the J call TRBJ1-5; 7 nucleotides match TRBD1. The sample comprised peripheral blood. This receptor was obtained from a man aged 35 to 55 with active or convalescent COVID-19. CDR3 amino acids: CASSRQGSNQPQHF. The CDR3 region has the DNA TGTGCCAGTAGTAGACAGGGTAGCAATCAGCCCCAGCATTTT.